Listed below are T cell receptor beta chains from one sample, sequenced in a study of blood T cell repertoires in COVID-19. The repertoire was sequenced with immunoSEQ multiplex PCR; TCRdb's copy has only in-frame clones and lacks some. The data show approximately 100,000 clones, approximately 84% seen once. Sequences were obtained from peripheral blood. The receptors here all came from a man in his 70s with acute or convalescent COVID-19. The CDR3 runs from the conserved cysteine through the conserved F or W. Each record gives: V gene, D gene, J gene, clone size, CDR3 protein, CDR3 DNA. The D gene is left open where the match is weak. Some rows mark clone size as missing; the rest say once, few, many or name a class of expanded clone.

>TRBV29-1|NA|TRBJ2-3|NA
CSVDGAGGPTDTQYF
TGCAGCGTTGATGGGGCAGGTGGGCCCACAGATACGCAGTATTTT
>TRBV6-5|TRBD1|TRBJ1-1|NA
CASRPRGTNTEAFF
TGTGCCAGCAGGCCCAGGGGGACGAACACTGAAGCTTTCTTT
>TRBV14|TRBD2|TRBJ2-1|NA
CASSQHLGGGSSYNEQFF
TGTGCCAGCAGCCAGCATCTAGGCGGGGGTAGTTCCTACAATGAGCAGTTCTTC
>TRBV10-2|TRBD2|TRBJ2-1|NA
CASSDPGGPFNEQFF
TGCGCCAGCAGTGACCCGGGAGGGCCTTTCAATGAGCAGTTCTTC
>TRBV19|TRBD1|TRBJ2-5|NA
CASSKDHRGARKETQYF
TGTGCCAGTAGTAAAGACCACAGGGGCGCGAGGAAAGAGACCCAGTACTTC
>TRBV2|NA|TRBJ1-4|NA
CASRRLDSNEKLFF
TGTGCCAGCAGGCGTTTGGACAGTAATGAAAAACTGTTTTTT
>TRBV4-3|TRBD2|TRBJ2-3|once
CASSQGGAGGNTQYF
TGCGCCAGCAGCCAAGGGGGGGCGGGGGGGAATACGCAGTATTTT
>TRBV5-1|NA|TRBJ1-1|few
CASSSWTARTEAFF
TGCGCCAGCAGCTCCTGGACAGCTAGAACTGAAGCTTTCTTT
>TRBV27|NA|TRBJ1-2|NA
CASSFHSQGYGYTF
TGTGCCAGCAGTTTTCACAGCCAGGGGTATGGCTACACCTTC
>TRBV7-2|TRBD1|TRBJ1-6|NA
CASSFRTGDSPLHF
TGTGCCAGCAGCTTTCGGACAGGGGATTCACCCCTCCACTTT
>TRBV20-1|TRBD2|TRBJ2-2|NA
CSASSSGKGTGELFF
TGCAGTGCTAGTTCTAGCGGGAAGGGTACCGGGGAGCTGTTTTTT
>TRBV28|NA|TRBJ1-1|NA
CASSFRGGGNTEAFF
TGTGCCAGCAGTTTTAGGGGGGGCGGAAACACTGAAGCTTTCTTT
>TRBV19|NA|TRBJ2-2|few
CASSIVSGVNTGELFF
TGTGCCAGTAGTATAGTTTCCGGGGTGAACACCGGGGAGCTGTTTTTT
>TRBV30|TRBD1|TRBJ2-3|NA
CAWGQGVTDTQYF
TGTGCCTGGGGCCAGGGGGTCACAGATACGCAGTATTTT
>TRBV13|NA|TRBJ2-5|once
CASSTWSAGQETQYF
TGTGCCAGCAGCACGTGGTCGGCAGGGCAAGAGACCCAGTACTTC
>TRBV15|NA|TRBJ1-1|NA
CATSRDHGGNTEAFF
TGTGCCACCAGCAGAGATCACGGTGGGAACACTGAAGCTTTCTTT
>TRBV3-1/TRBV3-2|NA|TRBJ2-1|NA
CASSQDRRVEQFF
TGTGCCAGCAGCCAAGATAGGAGGGTTGAGCAGTTCTTC
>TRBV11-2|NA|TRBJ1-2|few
CASSPRLDSNYGYTF
TGTGCCAGCAGCCCACGACTAGACTCTAACTATGGCTACACCTTC
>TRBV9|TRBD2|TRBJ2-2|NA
CASSGIPGLAGGETGELFF
TGTGCCAGCAGCGGTATCCCGGGACTAGCGGGAGGAGAAACCGGGGAGCTGTTTTTT
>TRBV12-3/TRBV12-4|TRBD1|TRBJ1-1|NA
CASSLRDRGYAFF
TGTGCCAGCAGTTTGCGGGACAGGGGATACGCTTTCTTT
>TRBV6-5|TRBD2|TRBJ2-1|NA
CASSLAGSGNEQFF
TGTGCCAGCAGCTTAGCGGGGTCAGGTAATGAGCAGTTCTTC
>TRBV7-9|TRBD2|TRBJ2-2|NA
CASSPASGGPNTGELFF
TGTGCCAGCAGCCCGGCTAGCGGGGGGCCTAACACCGGGGAGCTGTTTTTT
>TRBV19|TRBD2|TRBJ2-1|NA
CASGGGLAGAGNEQFF
TGTGCCAGTGGGGGGGGCCTAGCGGGAGCAGGCAATGAGCAGTTCTTC
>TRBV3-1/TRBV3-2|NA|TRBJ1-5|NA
CASSHQASNQPQHF
TGTGCCAGCAGCCACCAGGCTAGCAATCAGCCCCAGCATTTT
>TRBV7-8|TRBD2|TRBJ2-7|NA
CASSPRTSGLSYEQYF
TGTGCCAGCAGCCCGAGGACTAGCGGGCTTTCCTACGAGCAGTACTTC
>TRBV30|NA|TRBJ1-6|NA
CAWSREYNSPLHF
TGTGCCTGGAGTCGAGAGTATAATTCACCCCTCCACTTT
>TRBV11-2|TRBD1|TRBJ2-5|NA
CASSYGPGQQGTQYF
TGTGCCAGCAGTTACGGACCGGGACAGCAAGGGACCCAGTACTTC
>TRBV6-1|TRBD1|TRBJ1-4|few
CASSEMGQANEKLFF
TGTGCCAGCAGTGAAATGGGACAGGCCAATGAAAAACTGTTTTTT
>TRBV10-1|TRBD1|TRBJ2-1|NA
CASGPNRGISYNEQFF
TGCGCCAGCGGACCAAACAGGGGAATCTCCTACAATGAGCAGTTCTTC
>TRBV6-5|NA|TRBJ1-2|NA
CASRRVGRRDGYTF
TGTGCCAGCCGAAGGGTAGGCAGGAGGGATGGCTACACCTTC
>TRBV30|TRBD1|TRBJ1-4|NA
CACLTGGDEKLFF
TGTGCCTGTCTGACAGGGGGCGATGAAAAACTGTTTTTT
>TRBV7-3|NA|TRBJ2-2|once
CASRPRGGLGGLGGELFF
TGTGCCAGCAGACCCCGTGGCGGTCTCGGGGGTCTCGGCGGGGAGCTGTTTTTT
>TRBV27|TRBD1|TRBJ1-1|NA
CASLSRDRGTEAFF
TGTGCCAGCCTTAGCCGGGACAGGGGTACCGAAGCTTTCTTT
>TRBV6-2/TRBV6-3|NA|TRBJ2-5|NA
CASSYYSSQETQYF
TGTGCCAGCAGCTACTACAGCAGCCAAGAGACCCAGTACTTC
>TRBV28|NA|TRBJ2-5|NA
CASRTNIKETQYF
TGTGCCAGCAGAACTAATATAAAAGAGACCCAGTACTTC
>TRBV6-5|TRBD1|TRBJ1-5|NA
CASSLRQGADQPQHF
TGTGCCAGCAGTCTGAGACAGGGGGCAGATCAGCCCCAGCATTTT
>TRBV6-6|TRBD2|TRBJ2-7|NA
CASRTSGSLHEQYF
TGTGCCAGCAGAACGAGCGGGAGTTTGCACGAGCAGTACTTC
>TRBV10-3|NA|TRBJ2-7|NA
CASQQGGSSYEQYF
TGTGCCTCCCAACAGGGCGGGAGCTCCTACGAGCAGTACTTC
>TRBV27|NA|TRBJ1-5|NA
CASSSPAGPQHF
TGTGCCAGCAGTTCTCCCGCGGGGCCCCAGCATTTT
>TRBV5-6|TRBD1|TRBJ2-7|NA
CASSFGQGRGYEQYF
TGTGCCAGCAGCTTTGGACAGGGTAGAGGCTACGAGCAGTACTTC
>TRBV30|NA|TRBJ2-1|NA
CAWIPNRGDNEQFF
TGTGCCTGGATTCCCAACCGGGGAGACAATGAGCAGTTCTTC
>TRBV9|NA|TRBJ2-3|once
CASSVGVSGSDTQYF
TGTGCCAGCAGCGTAGGCGTTAGCGGCTCAGATACGCAGTATTTT
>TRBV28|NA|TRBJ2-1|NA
CASRDTTNEQFF
TGTGCCAGCCGGGACACTACCAATGAGCAGTTCTTC
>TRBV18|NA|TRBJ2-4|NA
CASSPSGRGKNIQYF
TGTGCCAGCTCACCATCCGGCAGGGGCAAAAACATTCAGTACTTC
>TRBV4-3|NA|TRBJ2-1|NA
CASSQEVVDSGYNEQFF
TGCGCCAGCAGCCAAGAGGTTGTGGATAGCGGCTACAATGAGCAGTTCTTC
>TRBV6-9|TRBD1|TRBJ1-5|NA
CASSFRDSDSNQPQHF
TGTGCCAGCAGTTTCCGGGACAGTGATAGCAATCAGCCCCAGCATTTT
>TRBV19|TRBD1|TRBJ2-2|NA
CASSLGQATGELFF
TGTGCCAGTAGTCTTGGACAGGCTACCGGGGAGCTGTTTTTT
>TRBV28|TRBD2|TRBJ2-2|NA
CASSGLAGGPLAGELFF
TGTGCCAGCAGCGGACTAGCGGGGGGCCCCCTAGCCGGGGAGCTGTTTTTT
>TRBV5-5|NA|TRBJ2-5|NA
CASSHPSTARETQYF
TGTGCCAGCAGCCACCCCTCGACGGCGAGGGAGACCCAGTACTTC
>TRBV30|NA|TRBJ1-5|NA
CAWSGGGGQPQHF
TGTGCCTGGAGTGGAGGGGGGGGGCAGCCCCAGCATTTT
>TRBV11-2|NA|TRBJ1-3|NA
CASRNSSGNTIYF
TGTGCCAGCAGGAACAGCTCTGGAAACACCATATATTTT
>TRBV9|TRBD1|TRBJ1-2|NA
CASSDLPTGGLASYTF
TGTGCCAGCAGCGACCTACCGACAGGGGGACTTGCTAGCTACACCTTC
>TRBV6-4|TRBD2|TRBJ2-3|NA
CASSDSAGGSTDTQYF
TGTGCCAGCAGTGACTCGGCCGGGGGGAGCACAGATACGCAGTATTTT
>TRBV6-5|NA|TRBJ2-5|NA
CASRWGGPQETQYF
TGTGCCAGCAGATGGGGGGGCCCCCAAGAGACCCAGTACTTC